This T cell receptor beta chain was identified during a study of neurological immune-mediated disorders. This clonotype came up many times. Synthesis of cDNA used 5'RACE (with 10-nucleotide random UMIs). In TCRdb, the 5' RACE reads were re-called with MiXCR into one record per CDR3 protein. Of some 49,000 distinct CDR3 sequences listed, less than 15% are singletons. The CDR3 is made up of 13 amino acids. Germline assignment: CDR1 SGHRS and CDR2 YFSETQ. The V end lost 5 bases, the J end lost 2 bases, and 10 bases lay between the germline ends. Regarding time point: longitudinal time-point 2. The unsorted libraries were produced from 2 million PBMCs held at -80 C.

The sequenced material came from PBMCs. The receptor was derived from a male donor with HTLV-1-associated myelopathy (HAM/TSP). This sequence joins TRBV5-1 and TRBJ2-5; D ambiguous. Here the CDR3 DNA reads TGCGCCAGCAGGCGAGGCATGCAAGAGACCCAGTACTTC. Translation: CASRRGMQETQYF.